The 27 T cell receptor beta chains below all came from one sample that was sequenced in a study of metastatic and nonmetastatic thyroid tumors. None of the patients had undergone any treatment ahead of thyroid surgery. TCRdb recomputed clones from the PCR reads via MiXCR. The table lists some 18,000 clones, approximately 35% of them singletons. Sample: tumor tissue. Source of these receptors: a female donor with papillary thyroid cancer or a benign thyroid nodule (not recorded which). Some clones in this sample may be carry-over from other donors' samples.

Notes on this clone: One junction end disagrees with the germline gene, perhaps due to a read error. This chain uses TRBV12-3 or TRBV12-4 with TRBJ2-7; no reliable D call. CDR3 length: 14 amino acids. CDR3: CVSSLGGSSNEQYF. The CDR3 DNA reads as TGTGTCAGCAGTTTAGGCGGCTCGTCCAACGAGCAGTACTTC.

This clone was seen a few times. The chain joins TRBV27 to TRBJ2-7; 8 bases match TRBD2. CDR1 and CDR2 from the germline V gene are MNHEY and SMNVEV (reference sequence). V lost 4 bases to trimming and J lost 2 bases; unmatched junction nucleotides: 10. CDR3 length equals 16 residues. DNA of the CDR3: TGTGCCAGCAGTTCAGGAGCGGGGGAAACTCCCTACGAGCAGTACTTC. Its translation: CASSSGAGETPYEQYF.

V is TRBV7-3 and J is TRBJ2-3, with 8 bases that match TRBD2. The CDR3 has 14 residues. V was clipped by 6 bases and J by 4 bases; unmatched bases: 6. Germline lookup yields CDR1 SGHTA and CDR2 FQGTGA. The CDR3 loop is CASSFSGRADTQYF. Here the CDR3 DNA reads TGTGCCAGCAGTTTCTCCGGGAGGGCAGATACGCAGTATTTT.

This clone was detected only a few times. V is TRBV12-3 or TRBV12-4 and J is TRBJ2-2; 10 bases are shared with TRBD2. V lost 5 bases and J lost 6; bases outside the gene matches: 3. There are 14 residues in the CDR3. This CDR3 is CASSNGLAAGELFF. The CDR3 coding sequence is TGTGCCAGCAGTAACGGACTAGCGGCCGGGGAGCTGTTTTTT.

The DNA for the CDR3 is TGCGCCAGCTCCCCGGGGACAGATGTCTCCTATGGCTACACCTTC. Its protein is CASSPGTDVSYGYTF. J is TRBJ1-2 and V is TRBV5-1; the match to TRBD1 covers 7 bases. CDR3 length: 15 amino acids. J was trimmed by 4 bases and V by 7 bases; bases with no gene match: 13. The germline gives CDR1 SGHRS, CDR2 YFSETQ.

The chain carries TRBV5-8 and TRBJ1-2, with TRBD1 matching over 10 bases. Trimming took 4 bases from V and 5 from J; bases not matched to a gene: 8. The germline V gene encodes CDR1 SGHTS and CDR2 YDEGEE. This CDR3 has 15 residues. This chain's CDR3 is CASSRTGGRGYGYTF. The CDR3 DNA reads TGTGCCAGCAGCCGGACAGGGGGTAGGGGTTATGGCTACACCTTC.

In its sample, this clone was seen a few times. The chain is built from TRBV6-6 and TRBJ2-3; D is unresolved. V was cut by 0 bases and J by 5 bases, with 12 bases left in between. This CDR3 comprises 15 residues. Germline CDR1 MNHNY, CDR2 SVGAGI (reference sequence). The CDR3 region has the DNA TGTGCCAGCAGTTACTCGAATACCTTGGGAGATACGCAGTATTTT. Residues: CASSYSNTLGDTQYF.

This clone was observed a few times. The chain combines TRBV2 with TRBJ2-1; 10 bases are a match to TRBD2. The CDR3 runs 14 residues. In germline, CDR1 is SNHLY, CDR2 FYNNEI. The trim removed 8 bases at V and 7 bases at J, leaving 8 bases unmatched. The chain's CDR3 is CASSSGGAWNEQFF. As DNA, the CDR3 is TGTGCCAGCTCCAGCGGGGGGGCCTGGAATGAGCAGTTCTTC.

The chain combines TRBV9 with TRBJ2-1; TRBD2 matches 8 bases. The germline V gene has CDR1 SGDLS and CDR2 YYNGEE. V was clipped by 1 base and J by 5 bases; unmatched bases: 5. CDR3 length: 15 residues. The CDR3 spells CASSVRSGSNNEQFF. For the CDR3, the DNA is TGTGCCAGCAGCGTAAGGAGCGGGAGTAACAATGAGCAGTTCTTC.

This clone was seen only a few times. The J gene is TRBJ2-1, the V gene TRBV6-4; tentative D call: TRBD2 (5 bases). V lost 3 bases to trimming and J lost 12 bases, with 12 bases between them. CDR1 and CDR2 (germline): MRHNA, SNTAGT. The CDR3 contains 12 residues. DNA for the CDR3: TGTGCCAGCAGTGAATTCGGGGATCGGCAGTTCTTC. Its translation is CASSEFGDRQFF.

The chain links TRBV3-1 to TRBJ2-1, with 7 bases aligning to TRBD1. J lost 5 bases, V lost 8 bases, and 15 bases had no gene match. The CDR3 contains 16 residues. In germline, CDR1 is LGHDT, CDR2 YNNKEL (reference sequence). CDR3 residues: CASGDSGSVTHNEQFF. The DNA for the CDR3 is TGTGCCAGCGGGGACAGTGGGTCTGTAACCCACAATGAGCAGTTCTTC.

The chain links TRBV6-5 to TRBJ1-1; no firm D call. CDR1 and CDR2 from the germline V gene are MNHEY and SVGAGI. The CDR3 is 14 amino acids. Trimming left V 2 bases short and J 7 bases short, with 14 bases between. This CDR3 reads CASSYGGAFSEAFF. The CDR3 nucleotides read TGTGCCAGCAGTTACGGTGGAGCCTTTAGTGAAGCTTTCTTT.

This chain uses TRBV6-4 with TRBJ2-7; D is possibly TRBD2 (6 bases). The CDR3 runs 15 residues. V was pared by 3 bases and J by 2 bases, with 14 bases between. Germline V gene lookup returns CDR1 MRHNA and CDR2 SNTAGT. Written as DNA, the CDR3 is TGTGCCAGCAGTGAATGGCCTAGCGAGGCCTACGAGCAGTACTTC. Translation gives CASSEWPSEAYEQYF.

Turning to this clone: The CDR3 does not close with the conserved phenylalanine or tryptophan, likely indicating a read error. Because the CDR3's place on the DNA is in doubt, the DNA is left out and the CDR3 is given as listed by TCRdb. CDR3 in amino acids: CASSLAGTAPVP. The chain employs TRBV11-2 and TRBJ2-1; whether TRBD1, the table's D call, matches the DNA was not checked. Inclusive of both ends, the CDR3 amounts to 12 amino acids. Germline CDR1 and CDR2: SGHAT and FQNNGV.

This clone turned up a few times. This chain connects TRBV20-1 to TRBJ1-1, with a tentative D call TRBD1 (5 bases). The germline CDR1 and CDR2 sequences are DFQATT and SNEGSKA (reference sequence). V was trimmed by 4 bases and J by 0 bases, leaving 21 bases between them. The CDR3 is 17 amino acids. The chain's CDR3 is CSATSGAKGPMNTEAFF. CDR3 DNA sequence: TGCAGTGCTACATCCGGGGCCAAAGGACCGATGAACACTGAAGCTTTCTTT.

This clone was recorded a few times. This chain connects TRBV2 to TRBJ2-7; D gene ambiguous. Germline-derived CDR1 and CDR2 are SNHLY and FYNNEI. This CDR3 comprises 14 residues. V shed 4 bases and J shed 2 bases, with 12 bases lying between them. The CDR3 is CASSGIGLTYEQYF. CDR3 coding DNA: TGTGCCAGCAGTGGTATAGGGCTAACCTACGAGCAGTACTTC.

The V and J genes are TRBV5-1 and TRBJ1-1, with D tentatively TRBD1 (5 bases). This CDR3 contains 16 residues. Germline values: CDR1 SGHRS, CDR2 YFSETQ. V was shortened by 5 bases and J by 4 bases, with 21 bases between the two germline ends. The CDR3 protein is CASRSYSGTITTEAFF. The CDR3 region has the DNA TGCGCCAGCAGGTCTTATTCCGGGACGATAACCACTGAAGCTTTCTTT.

This clone was counted between two and nine times. This chain uses TRBV27 with TRBJ1-5; D remains ambiguous. Trimming shortened V by 2 bases and J by 7 bases, and 15 bases separated the two germline ends. Germline loops: CDR1 MNHEY, CDR2 SMNVEV (reference sequence). CDR3 length: 15 amino acids. CDR3 nucleotide sequence: TGTGCCAGCAGTTTAAGTTGGGGTGCGGAACAGCCCCAGCATTTT. It translates to CASSLSWGAEQPQHF.

The chain couples TRBV12-3 or TRBV12-4 to TRBJ2-1, with D possibly TRBD2 on 5 matching bases. This CDR3 spans 13 amino acids. V was trimmed by 3 bases and J by 4 bases, leaving 7 bases between them. CDR3 sequence: CASSFPGYNEQFF. The CDR3 region has the DNA TGTGCCAGCAGTTTCCCGGGGTACAATGAGCAGTTCTTC.

This clone showed up just a few times. The chain has TRBV6-1 and TRBJ2-1, with TRBD1 as a possible D gene (8 bases). The CDR3 contains 15 residues. Trimming stripped 5 bases from V and 5 bases from J, with 16 bases between. The germline V gene encodes CDR1 MNHNS and CDR2 SASEGT. The CDR3 sequence is CASSLTGGGHNEQFF. As DNA, the CDR3 is TGTGCCAGCAGTCTCACAGGGGGGGGCCACAATGAGCAGTTCTTC.

The rearrangement joins TRBV12-3 or TRBV12-4 to TRBJ1-2; TRBD1 might be the D (5 bases). CDR3 length: 13 residues. Deletions cut 6 bases from V and 8 bases from J, with 16 bases between. In nucleotides, the CDR3 is TGTGCCAGCAGATTGGGGACGGAACGGGGCTACACCTTC. Its translation is CASRLGTERGYTF.

In this sample, this clone turned up a few times. The rearrangement links TRBV6-1 to TRBJ1-2; TRBD1 might be the D (6 bases). Trimming left V 5 bases short and J 7 bases short, with 14 bases between. The CDR3 totals 13 residues. Germline V lookup: CDR1 MNHNS, CDR2 SASEGT. This CDR3 is CASSTLGGLGYTF. CDR3 in DNA: TGTGCCAGCAGTACCCTAGGGGGGCTTGGCTACACCTTC.

This clone came up a few times. CDR3 DNA sequence: TGTGCCAGCAGTTACGGGGCAGGAGCCAACTATGGCTACACCTTC. This translates into CASSYGAGANYGYTF. The chain recombines TRBV6-6 with TRBJ1-2; a possible D gene is TRBD1 (5 bases). Germline assignment: CDR1 MNHNY and CDR2 SVGAGI (reference sequence). The CDR3 sequence is 15 residues long. V was clipped by 2 bases and J by 2 bases, with 12 bases between them.

The chain couples TRBV28 to TRBJ1-2, with 9 nucleotides matching TRBD1. Germline-derived CDR1 and CDR2 are MDHEN and SYDVKM. The junction had 8 bases not matched to a gene; V was cut back by 3 bases and J by 6 bases. This CDR3 has 15 residues. The CDR3 here is CASSFSGQGNNGYTF. The CDR3 DNA reads TGTGCCAGCAGTTTCTCCGGACAGGGGAATAATGGCTACACCTTC.

This clone was recorded only once. The rearrangement joins TRBV2 to TRBJ2-1, with D perhaps TRBD2 (6 bases). Germline assignment: CDR1 SNHLY and CDR2 FYNNEI. This CDR3 is built from 16 residues. The germline V and J ends were trimmed by 3 bases and 11 bases, with 23 bases remaining between them. CDR3 in amino acids: CASSDPQRVLAAQQFF. The CDR3 nucleotides are TGTGCCAGCAGTGACCCACAGCGGGTTTTGGCAGCGCAGCAGTTCTTC.

The chain is built from TRBV20-1 and TRBJ1-2; 10 bases fit TRBD1. CDR3 size: 13 residues. CDR1 DFQATT and CDR2 SNEGSKA come from the germline V gene (reference sequence). The V gene end was trimmed by 6 bases and the J gene end by 7 bases; junction bases not matched to a gene: 8. The CDR3 loop reads CSARQGAIGGYTF. The CDR3 DNA reads as TGCAGTGCAAGACAGGGGGCGATTGGTGGCTACACCTTC.

The CDR3 bases are TGTGCCAGCAGCCCGATGGATGGGGAGACCCAGTACTTC. Amino acid sequence: CASSPMDGETQYF. The J gene is TRBJ2-5, the V gene TRBV7-7; D remains unclear. In germline, CDR1 is SSHAT, CDR2 FNYEAQ (reference sequence). V shed 5 bases and J shed 5 bases, with 12 bases lying between them. The CDR3 runs to 13 residues.